The 12 T cell receptor beta chains reported below all come from one sample, sequenced in a study of T cell changes during pregnancy in multiple sclerosis. TCRdb's table, derived via immunoSEQ multiplex PCR, lists solely in-frame clones and lacks some. The data contain about 64,000 clones, roughly 92% of them singletons. Material: peripheral blood, obtained in the second trimester of pregnancy. The receptors originated from a female donor with multiple sclerosis, enrolled in a pregnancy study.

The V call is TRBV4-2, the J call TRBJ1-1; no clear D. The CDR3 has 13 residues. Germline CDR1 LGHNA, CDR2 YNFKEQ. V was trimmed by 0 bases and J by 7 bases, leaving 9 bases between them. CDR3 sequence reads: CASSQELRHEAFF. CDR3 nucleotides: TGTGCCAGCAGCCAAGAATTAAGACATGAAGCTTTCTTT.

Remarks on this clone: The sample carries other DNA sequences with the same CDR3. This chain joins TRBV28 and TRBJ2-7; D is possibly TRBD2 (6 bases). The CDR3 has 13 residues. V was trimmed by 6 bases and J by 2 bases, leaving 11 bases between them. The germline V gene has CDR1 MDHEN and CDR2 SYDVKM. The CDR3 is CASRGGGAYEQYF. The CDR3, as DNA: TGTGCCAGCAGGGGAGGAGGGGCCTACGAGCAGTACTTC.

This chain connects TRBV7-9 to TRBJ2-3, with TRBD2 matching over 8 bases. CDR1 is SEHNR, CDR2 FQNEAQ, per germline (reference sequence). The CDR3 consists of 14 residues. V shed 5 bases and J 3 bases; nucleotides not matched to a gene: 4. The CDR3 nucleotides are TGTGCCAGCAGCCCTATAGCGGGAACAGATACGCAGTATTTT. Amino acids: CASSPIAGTDTQYF.

This chain joins TRBV5-1 and TRBJ1-1; D gene ambiguous. CDR3 size: 14 residues. The germline V gene has CDR1 SGHRS and CDR2 YFSETQ. V gave up 0 bases and J gave up 1 base, with 7 bases separating them. The chain's CDR3 is CASSLESGNTEAFF. In DNA, the CDR3 is TGCGCCAGCAGCTTGGAATCGGGGAACACTGAAGCTTTCTTT.

Concerning this clone: One junction end does not reproduce the germline sequence, and a read error may be involved. The chain combines TRBV4-2 with TRBJ2-6; tentative D call: TRBD1 (6 bases). Germline V gene lookup returns CDR1 LGHNA and CDR2 YNFKEQ. This CDR3 spans 16 amino acids. In nucleotides, the CDR3 is TGTACCAGCAGCCAAGAACAGGGCTCTGGGGCCAACGTCCTGACTTTC. This translates into CTSSQEQGSGANVLTF.

The rearrangement uses TRBV11-1 and TRBJ2-3, with 7 positions matching TRBD1. The CDR3 length is 15 residues. CDR1 and CDR2 from the germline V gene are SGHAT and FQDESV (reference sequence). J gave up 1 base and V 5 bases, and 6 bases lay outside the gene matches. Here the CDR3 reads CASSLPDRGTDTQYF. The CDR3 DNA follows: TGTGCCAGCAGCCTTCCCGACAGGGGCACAGATACGCAGTATTTT. The variable domain in full, with the rest retrieved from reference TRBV11-1 and TRBJ2-3, is EAEVAQSPRYKITEKSQAVAFWCDPISGHATLYWYRQILGQGPELLVQFQDESVVDDSQLPKDRFSAERLKGVDSTLKIQPAELGDSAMYLCASSLPDRGTDTQYFGPGTRLTVL.

As for this clone: One junction end disagrees with the germline gene, perhaps due to a read error. The chain employs TRBV20-1 and TRBJ2-7; 7 nucleotides line up with TRBD1. Germline V gene sequence: CDR1 DFQATT, CDR2 SNEGSKA (reference sequence). This CDR3 has 11 amino acids. The CDR3: CSARGGDRVSF. As DNA, the CDR3 is TGCAGTGCTAGAGGAGGGGACAGAGTTTCGTTC.

The table lists this clone with a count of one. This chain connects TRBV27 to TRBJ1-2; the D gene is possibly TRBD1 (5 bases). This CDR3 region has 13 residues. Trimming took off 2 bases at V and 6 bases at J, with 10 bases between the two ends. Germline loops: CDR1 MNHEY, CDR2 SMNVEV (reference sequence). The CDR3 sequence: CASSLGLGDGYTF. The CDR3 DNA reads as TGTGCCAGCAGTTTAGGGCTAGGGGATGGCTACACCTTC.

Only one count was recorded for this clone. The chain links TRBV30 to TRBJ2-1, with D uncertain. V dropped 5 bases and J dropped 5 bases, with 13 bases sitting between them. Germline loops: CDR1 GTSNPN, CDR2 SVGIG (reference sequence). The CDR3 length is 13 residues. CDR3 residues: CAWLRQANNEQFF. DNA of the CDR3: TGTGCCTGGCTTCGGCAGGCCAACAATGAGCAGTTCTTC. The variable domain in full, completed from reference TRBV30 and TRBJ2-1, reads SQTIHQWPATLVQPVGSPLSLECTVEGTSNPNLYWYRQAAGRGLQLLFYSVGIGQISSEVPQNLSASRPQDRQFILSSKKLLLSDSGFYLCAWLRQANNEQFFGPGTRLTVL.

The rearrangement links TRBV12-2 to TRBJ2-2; the DNA was not compared with TRBD1, the D call given in the table. TRBV12-2 is a pseudogene segment. This CDR3 contains 19 residues. CDR3 nucleotides: TGTGCAAGTCGCCCCACGATATACAGGGGACCGGGGAGACACGTCAAAGTCGTTTTT. Its translation: CASRPTIYRGPGRHVKVVF.

The V gene is TRBV4-1, the J gene TRBJ2-2, with 7 positions matching TRBD2. Germline V lookup: CDR1 MGHRA, CDR2 YSYEKL. Trimming at V came to 5 bases and at J to 3 bases, leaving 3 bases not matched to a gene. The CDR3 runs 14 residues. Here the CDR3 reads CASSELADTGELFF. As DNA, the CDR3 is TGCGCCAGCAGCGAGCTAGCGGACACCGGGGAGCTGTTTTTT.

The genes are TRBV7-9 and TRBJ1-5, with D possibly matching TRBD1 (6 bases). Trimming took 3 bases from V and 7 from J, leaving 19 bases between them. Germline values: CDR1 SEHNR, CDR2 FQNEAQ (reference sequence). This CDR3 is built from 16 residues. Here the CDR3 reads CASSFEARGVRQPQHF. The CDR3 DNA follows: TGTGCCAGCAGCTTCGAAGCCAGGGGCGTTAGGCAGCCCCAGCATTTT.